The TCR beta chain described here comes from a study of blood T cell repertoires in COVID-19. For the study at large: Some COVID-19 samples were acute and others convalescent; all came from the United States, Italy and Spain.

Germline V CDR1 and CDR2: SQVTM, ANQGSEA. The CDR3 is 13 residues long. V lost 3 bases and J lost 4, with 13 bases in between. Methods used by the authors: Estimation of nucleated cell counts relied on the amplification of reference gene primers. The data were produced by immunoSEQ multiplex PCR, yet TCRdb's version contains in-frame clones alone and is incomplete. V and J calls plus clone size are reproduced from that table; the DNA served to infer D and trimming. The sample has over 250,000 clones; 89% are singletons. The sequence was collected from a man over 45 with acute or convalescent COVID-19. The sample consisted of peripheral blood. The chain uses TRBV29-1 and TRBJ2-7, with a tentative D call TRBD1 (5 bases). The CDR3: CSVEGRVGYEQYF. The DNA for the CDR3 is TGCAGCGTTGAGGGCAGGGTCGGATACGAGCAGTACTTC.